This T cell receptor beta chain originates from a study of cytomegalovirus exposure and HLA in healthy donors. This clone was seen a handful of times. Its antigen remains unidentified. 13 Jbeta primers and 60 Vbeta primers were used for the PCR. Data came from immunoSEQ multiplex PCR; TCRdb stores just in-frame clones and leaves some out. The sample lists about 190,000 clones; about four fifths were seen once. V gave up 1 base and J gave up 10 bases, with 11 bases separating them. Germline values: CDR1 LNHDA, CDR2 SQIVND (reference sequence). The CDR3 has 13 residues. Overall study results and limits: At a 0.05 false discovery rate, a later analysis found over 15,000 TCR beta sequences to be associated with HLA alleles. TCR beta chains numbering some 160 were designated cytomegalovirus-associated. A highly shared variant cluster was judged a likely technical artifact.

This receptor was obtained from a man between 18 and 29 years old in good health and CMV-seronegative. The genes are TRBV19 and TRBJ2-1, with D perhaps matching TRBD2 (6 bases). The source material was PBMCs. The chain's CDR3 is CASSIGTTQEQFF. The CDR3, as DNA: TGTGCCAGTAGTATAGGGACTACCCAAGAGCAGTTCTTC.